This entry lists 6 T cell receptor beta chains sequenced from one sample in a study of T cell repertoires in cytomegalovirus infection. A single record per CDR3 protein comes from TCRdb applying MiXCR to the reads. The sample has approximately 700,000 distinct CDR3 sequences, less than 40% seen once. Sequenced sample: PBMCs. Receptors were obtained from a human donor in good health (CMV status not recorded). Some clones in this sample may be carry-over from other donors' samples.

For this clonotype: Because the CDR3 is missing its conserved closing phenylalanine or tryptophan, this is likely a read error. The chain employs TRBV6-6 and TRBJ1-2, with D unresolved. Trimming took 8 bases from V and 7 from J, leaving 20 bases between them. The CDR3 length is 14 residues. Germline-derived CDR1 and CDR2 are MNHNY and SVGAGI (reference sequence). The CDR3 loop is CASARPGSSGGYTL. The CDR3, as DNA: TGTGCCAGCGCTAGACCGGGATCCTCTGGTGGCTACACCTTA.

The chain links TRBV6-1 to TRBJ2-1, with D hard to call. The length of the CDR3 is 12 residues. CDR1 is MNHNS, CDR2 SASEGT, per germline. V was shortened by 1 base and J by 8 bases, with 6 bases between the two germline ends. CDR3 bases: TGTGCCAGCAGTGAAGGGGCGGATGAGCAGTTCTTC. Protein product: CASSEGADEQFF.

This clonotype showed up just a few times. The rearrangement uses TRBV27 and TRBJ1-5; D not certain. CDR1 and CDR2 from the germline V gene are MNHEY and SMNVEV (reference sequence). V lost 5 bases to trimming and J lost 5 bases, with 22 bases between them. The CDR3 contains 17 residues. CDR3 sequence reads: CASSPARDPGRDQPQHF. DNA of the CDR3: TGTGCCAGCAGTCCGGCTAGAGACCCGGGCCGGGATCAGCCCCAGCATTTT.

This clonotype was observed a handful of times. CDR3 sequence reads: CATRPADGPSYEQYF. CDR3 DNA sequence: TGTGCCACCCGACCAGCGGACGGGCCCTCCTACGAGCAGTACTTC. This chain joins TRBV6-1 and TRBJ2-7, with D possibly matching TRBD2 (5 bases). The CDR3 runs to 15 residues. V was clipped by 10 bases and J by 0 bases, with 19 bases between them. CDR1 and CDR2 (germline): MNHNS, SASEGT.

V is TRBV15 and J is TRBJ2-3; D is undetermined. This CDR3 is 14 amino acids long. Germline V gene lookup returns CDR1 LNHNV and CDR2 YYDKDF (reference sequence). V was clipped by 4 bases and J by 0 bases, with 8 bases between them. The CDR3 coding sequence is TGTGCCACCAGCAACGGCCGTAGCACAGATACGCAGTATTTT. Translating it yields CATSNGRSTDTQYF.

In this sample, this clonotype turned up a few times. The chain has TRBV20-1 and TRBJ1-6; 8 bases agree with TRBD1. Losses at the gene ends were 6 bases for V and 10 bases for J; bases not matched to a gene: 5. In germline, CDR1 is DFQATT, CDR2 SNEGSKA (reference sequence). The CDR3 is 12 amino acids. The chain's CDR3 is CSARQGRSPLHF. The CDR3 DNA reads TGCAGTGCCAGACAGGGGAGGTCACCCCTCCACTTT.